This TCR beta chain appears in the sequencing data of a study of metastatic and nonmetastatic thyroid tumors. The CDR3 has 18 amino acids. V was pared by 4 bases and J by 0 bases, with 15 bases of the junction left unmatched. Germline values: CDR1 MDHEN, CDR2 SYDVKM. TCRdb reassembled clones from the PCR reads with MiXCR. The sample contains around 13,000 clones, around 33% of which appear only once. This clone was observed a handful of times. Its antigen is undetermined. Findings and caveats of the study: Benign nodules reportedly had significantly lower TCR beta diversity than malignant thyroid tumors in blood and tumor.

No patient received treatment before thyroid surgery. The sequenced sample consisted of tumor tissue. The clonotype was recovered from a male donor with papillary thyroid cancer or a benign thyroid nodule (not recorded which). Some clones in this sample may be carry-over from other donors' samples. V is TRBV28 and J is TRBJ2-7; 7 positions agree with TRBD1. CDR3 residues: CASSSIFYRGRASYEQYV. The CDR3 DNA sequence: TGTGCCAGCAGTTCAATATTCTACAGGGGCCGCGCCTCCTACGAGCAGTACGTC.